The rows below give T cell receptor beta chains drawn from one sample of a study of cytomegalovirus exposure and HLA in healthy donors. Sequencing was performed with immunoSEQ multiplex PCR; in TCRdb, only in-frame clones are kept and a portion is missing. The table records under 95,000 clones, roughly 94% of them present only once. The sample was PBMCs. The receptors were gathered from a woman in her late teens or twenties in good health and CMV-seropositive. CDR3s include the opening cysteine and the closing phenylalanine or tryptophan. D genes are given only for firm matches. Not every row has a clone size; where given, it reads once, few, many or a size class.

TGCGCCAGCAGCTATAGAGGGGGTGAGCAGTTCTTC	CASSYRGGEQFF	12	.	.	TRBV5-1	TRBJ2-1
TGTGCCAGCAGCTTAGAGAGGTCCAAATCGGTGACCCAGTACTTC	CASSLERSKSVTQYF	15	.	.	TRBV11-2	TRBJ2-5
TGCGCCAGCAGTGAGACCAGGACAGCCTACGAGCAGTACTTC	CASSETRTAYEQYF	14	.	.	TRBV10-2	TRBJ2-7
TGTGCCACCAGCAGAGGAACCGGGACAGGGAACACTGAAGCTTTCTTT	CATSRGTGTGNTEAFF	16	.	TRBD1	TRBV15	TRBJ1-1
TGTGCCAGCAGTTCCCTCCGGACAGGGACCTTTGGAGAAAAACTGTTTTTT	CASSSLRTGTFGEKLFF	17	.	TRBD1	TRBV28	TRBJ1-4
TGTGCCAGCAGAGAGGACAGGGGACTTACTGAAGCTTTCTTT	CASREDRGLTEAFF	14	.	TRBD1	TRBV6-1	TRBJ1-1
TGTGCCAGCAGCCAAGATGGCGGGGGGACAGCTGCTTCTGAAGCTTTCTTT	CASSQDGGGTAASEAFF	17	.	TRBD1	TRBV4-2	TRBJ1-1
TGTGCCAGCAGCTCTGACAGGACAAGCGAGCAGTACTTC	CASSSDRTSEQYF	13	.	.	TRBV11-3	TRBJ2-7
TGCGCCAGCAGCCAAGACGGACAGGGGGCAAACACCATATATTTT	CASSQDGQGANTIYF	15	.	TRBD1	TRBV4-1	TRBJ1-3
TGTGCCAGCAGCTTGGTGGGACAGGGGACCAACTATGGCTACACCTTC	CASSLVGQGTNYGYTF	16	.	TRBD1	TRBV5-6	TRBJ1-2
TGCGCCAGCAGCCAAGATTGGGCGGGGGAGGGTGGGACCCAGTACTTC	CASSQDWAGEGGTQYF	16	once	TRBD2	TRBV4-3	TRBJ2-5
TGCAGCGTTGATTCCGGGGTCATGAACACTGAAGCTTTCTTT	CSVDSGVMNTEAFF	14	.	.	TRBV29-1	TRBJ1-1
TGTGCCAGCAGCCCTGACGGAGAGGGCACTGAAGCTTTCTTT	CASSPDGEGTEAFF	14	.	.	TRBV7-9	TRBJ1-1
TGCGCCAGCAGCCCGGGGGAGAACTACAATGAGCAGTTCTTC	CASSPGENYNEQFF	14	.	.	TRBV5-1	TRBJ2-1
TGTGCCAGCAGCTTGGCGGCGGGGACTAGCGGGAGTAGGGGTAATACGCAGTATTTT	CASSLAAGTSGSRGNTQYF	19	once	TRBD2	TRBV5-6	TRBJ2-3
TGTGCCAGCAGTACATTTCAGAACACTGAAGCTTTCTTT	CASSTFQNTEAFF	13	.	.	TRBV2	TRBJ1-1
TGTGCCAGCAGCTTGGTTCAGACCGGGGAGCTGTTTTTT	CASSLVQTGELFF	13	.	.	TRBV5-4	TRBJ2-2
TGCGCCAGCAGCCAAGGCCGGCAGCGGGGGGGGTTCGCGAACACCGGGGAGCTGTTTTTT	CASSQGRQRGGFANTGELFF	20	.	TRBD2	TRBV4-1	TRBJ2-2
TGTGCCAGCAGTGAGACATCAGGGAGCGGGTGGAACACCATATATTTT	CASSETSGSGWNTIYF	16	once	.	TRBV6-1	TRBJ1-3
TGTGCCAGCAGTTTTTCCGGGACAGTTCGCCCGTACTTC	CASSFSGTVRPYF	13	.	TRBD1	TRBV28	TRBJ2-7
TGTGCCAGCAGCGGGACAGGGAGGGATGGCTACACCTTC	CASSGTGRDGYTF	13	once	TRBD1	TRBV7-9	TRBJ1-2
TGTGCCACCAGCAGAGCATACGGACAAGGGCTGCAGCCCCAGCATTTT	CATSRAYGQGLQPQHF	16	.	.	TRBV15	TRBJ1-5
TGCGCCAGCAGCCAAGATACGCTCGGGGGAGCCTACGAGCAGTACTTC	CASSQDTLGGAYEQYF	16	.	.	TRBV4-3	TRBJ2-7
TGTGCCAGCAGCTTATCGGGGGGGACCCACTTCTACGAGCAGTACTTC	CASSLSGGTHFYEQYF	16	.	TRBD2	TRBV11-1	TRBJ2-7
TGTGCCAGCAGTACAGCTGCTGGGGCCAACGTCCTGACTTTC	CASSTAAGANVLTF	14	.	.	TRBV28	TRBJ2-6
TGTGCCAGCAGCTTCCAAGGACGGGGTGGAAACACCATATATTTT	CASSFQGRGGNTIYF	15	.	.	TRBV7-9	TRBJ1-3
TGTGCCAGTAGTATAGCAGGGGGCAATCAGCCCCAGCATTTT	CASSIAGGNQPQHF	14	.	.	TRBV19	TRBJ1-5
TGTGCCAGCAGCCCGGGGGGGCCCTATGAGCAGTTCTTC	CASSPGGPYEQFF	13	.	TRBD2	TRBV11-1	TRBJ2-1
TGTGCCAGCAGCTTAAATATCGGCACAGATACGCAGTATTTT	CASSLNIGTDTQYF	14	.	.	TRBV7-2	TRBJ2-3
TGTGCCATCAGTGAGGGACAGGGGACAGATACGCAGTATTTT	CAISEGQGTDTQYF	14	.	TRBD1	TRBV10-3	TRBJ2-3
TGTGCCAGCTCACCAAGGGACAGGGACACTGAAGCTTTCTTT	CASSPRDRDTEAFF	14	.	TRBD1	TRBV18	TRBJ1-1
TGTGCCACCAGCACATCAGATACGCAGTATTTT	CATSTSDTQYF	11	.	.	TRBV15	TRBJ2-3
TGTGCCAGCAGTCCTTACAGTACTTCGGATGAAAAACTGTTTTTT	CASSPYSTSDEKLFF	15	.	.	TRBV27	TRBJ1-4
TGTGCCAGCAGCCAAGATTGGTTGGGGCGTCGTACTGAAGCTTTCTTT	CASSQDWLGRRTEAFF	16	once	.	TRBV14	TRBJ1-1
TGCGCCAGCAGCCAAGGCCGGGACAGGAATCAGCCCCAGCATTTT	CASSQGRDRNQPQHF	15	.	TRBD1	TRBV4-1	TRBJ1-5
TGTGCCAGCAGCTTATCAGCTAGCTCTGGAAACACCATATATTTT	CASSLSASSGNTIYF	15	.	.	TRBV7-9	TRBJ1-3
TGCGCCAGCAGCCATGGACACCTAACCGGCGCAACTAATGAAAAACTGTTTTTT	CASSHGHLTGATNEKLFF	18	.	.	TRBV5-1	TRBJ1-4
TGTGCCAGCGCAGGAATGGGCGGGACCACAGATACGCAGTATTTT	CASAGMGGTTDTQYF	15	.	.	TRBV18	TRBJ2-3
TGCAGCGCTCAGGGGTTCTCTGGAAACACCATATATTTT	CSAQGFSGNTIYF	13	.	.	TRBV29-1	TRBJ1-3
TGCGCCAGCAGCTTGGAGACAGTTACCGGGGAGCTGTTTTTT	CASSLETVTGELFF	14	.	.	TRBV5-1	TRBJ2-2
TGTGCCAGCCAGCGCGCAGGGGGAGGCACTGAAGCTTTCTTT	CASQRAGGGTEAFF	14	once	TRBD1	TRBV6-5	TRBJ1-1
TGTGCCAGCAGTTACGATCCCAGGGCTGGAAACACCATATATTTT	CASSYDPRAGNTIYF	15	.	.	TRBV6-5	TRBJ1-3
TGTGCCAGCAGGCAGGGGCGGCCGGGGGAAAAACTGTTTTTT	CASRQGRPGEKLFF	14	.	.	TRBV7-2	TRBJ1-4
TGTGCCAGCAGCACTTCGCGGGGCCCTGAAGCTTTCTTT	CASSTSRGPEAFF	13	.	.	TRBV7-3	TRBJ1-1
TGTGCCAGCAGTTTCTGGGACAGGGGGCTGAACACTGAAGCTTTCTTT	CASSFWDRGLNTEAFF	16	.	TRBD1	TRBV28	TRBJ1-1
TGTGCCAGCAGCTCAGGTATAGGAATTGAGGAGACCCAGTACTTC	CASSSGIGIEETQYF	15	.	.	TRBV7-3	TRBJ2-5
TGTGCCAGCAGTGAATATAAAGGGTCGGGGGGAACGGATGAGCAGTTCTTC	CASSEYKGSGGTDEQFF	17	.	TRBD2	TRBV25-1	TRBJ2-1
TGTGCCAGCAGAAAACAGGGACCTGAGACCCAGTACTTC	CASRKQGPETQYF	13	.	.	TRBV28	TRBJ2-5
TGTGCCAGCAGCCACAGACAAGTTGGGCAGTTCTTC	CASSHRQVGQFF	12	.	.	TRBV6-5	TRBJ2-1
TGTGCCAGCAGTCCCAGGACTCACACAGATACGCAGTATTTT	CASSPRTHTDTQYF	14	.	.	TRBV28	TRBJ2-3
TGTGCCAGCAGTCGGGGACAGGGGGGCGTGAACACTGAAGCTTTCTTT	CASSRGQGGVNTEAFF	16	medium-sized	TRBD1	TRBV27	TRBJ1-1